This T cell receptor (beta chain) was found in a study of T cell responses to AZD1222 COVID-19 vaccine. Sequenced by immunoSEQ multiplex PCR; TCRdb stores in-frame clones only, minus some. Among about 120,000 clones listed, roughly 92% were seen once. Second doses that came at about 4 or about 12 weeks were put together. Note on this clone: Its antigen is undetermined.

Study-wide results and limits: Females made up more of the donors, who were largely white British, and clonal diversity may have come out too low. Nearly half of the spike-specific TCRs reportedly recognize variant regions that carry no mutations.

Germline CDR1 MNHEY, CDR2 SVGAGI. Trimming took 6 bases from V and 6 from J; bases not matched to a gene: 5. The CDR3 consists of 14 residues. This specimen consisted of peripheral blood, obtained 28 days after the second AZD1222 dose. The sequence was collected from an adult who received the AZD1222 COVID-19 vaccine. The V and J genes are TRBV6-5 and TRBJ1-4, with 9 nucleotides matching TRBD1. In DNA, the CDR3 is TGTGCCAGCAGCGCGGGACAGGGCGATGAAAAACTGTTTTTT. Encoded protein: CASSAGQGDEKLFF.